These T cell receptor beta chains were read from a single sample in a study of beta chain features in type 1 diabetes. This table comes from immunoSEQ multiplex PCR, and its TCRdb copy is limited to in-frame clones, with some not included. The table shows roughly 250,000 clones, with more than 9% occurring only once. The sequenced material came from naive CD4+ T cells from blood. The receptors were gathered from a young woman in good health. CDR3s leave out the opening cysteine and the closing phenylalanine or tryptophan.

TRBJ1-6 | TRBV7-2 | ASSRYNSPLH
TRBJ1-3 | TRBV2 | ASSGTDRGGNTIY
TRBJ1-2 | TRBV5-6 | ASSSRGLNYGYT
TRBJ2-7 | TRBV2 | ASRGTSYEQY
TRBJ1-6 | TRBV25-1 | ASRKTSGQYNSPLH
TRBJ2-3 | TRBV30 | AWSVRDTDTQY
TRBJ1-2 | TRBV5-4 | ASSLNLYGYT
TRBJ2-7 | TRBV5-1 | ASSLGTSGAYEQY
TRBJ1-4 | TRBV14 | ASSQDLGAANEKLF
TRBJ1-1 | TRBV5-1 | ASSPTGTGNTEAF
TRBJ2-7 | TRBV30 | AWSVGGSLDEQY
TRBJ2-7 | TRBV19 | ASSMSLGTGSYEQY
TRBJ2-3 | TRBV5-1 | ASSSGTSTDTQY
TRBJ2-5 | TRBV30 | AWERRETQY
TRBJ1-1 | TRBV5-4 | ASSLTGLNTEAF
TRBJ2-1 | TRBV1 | TSSFGGGAGIGDEQF
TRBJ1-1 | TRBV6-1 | ASSEAAWATEAF
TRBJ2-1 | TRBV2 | ASSEFRLGDNEQF
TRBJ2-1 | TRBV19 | ASSSMTGGDYNEQF
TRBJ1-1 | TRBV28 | ASSWGPNTEAF
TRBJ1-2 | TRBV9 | ASSTPGQVYGYT
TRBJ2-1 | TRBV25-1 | ASSDSRTSGNEQF
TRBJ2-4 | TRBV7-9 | ASSFTSGIQDKNIQY
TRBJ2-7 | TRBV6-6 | ASSYGFRVQGNEQY
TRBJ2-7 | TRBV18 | ASSLSGLAGRYEQY
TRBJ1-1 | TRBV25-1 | ASSARQGYTEAF
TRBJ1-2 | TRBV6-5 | ASSFIRGGGYT
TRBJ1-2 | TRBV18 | ASSVTGGYGYT
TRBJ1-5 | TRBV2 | ASSEGGSNQPQH
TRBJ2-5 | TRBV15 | ATSGRLAGTQY
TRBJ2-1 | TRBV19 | ASSKAGLAYNEQF
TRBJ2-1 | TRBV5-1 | ASSSGTNHEQF
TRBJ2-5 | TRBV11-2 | ASSVGQGRETQY
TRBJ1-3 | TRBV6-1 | ASLRVAGNTIY
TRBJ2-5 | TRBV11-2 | ASSVRWDRVGQETQY
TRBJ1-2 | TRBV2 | ASKTLGTVYGYT
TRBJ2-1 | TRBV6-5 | ASRGDRSRYNEQF
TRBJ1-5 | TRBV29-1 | SVATQGQDQPQH
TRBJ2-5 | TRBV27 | ASSSLVQGVETQY
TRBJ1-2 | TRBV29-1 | SVGGVGYT
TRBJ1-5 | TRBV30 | AWSVGQHANSNQPQH
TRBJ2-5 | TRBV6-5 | ASSALEGSQETQY
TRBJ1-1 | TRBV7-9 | ASSATGNTEAF
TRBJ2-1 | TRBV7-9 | ASSNSRTSVNEQF
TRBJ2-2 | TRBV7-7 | ASSPGLAPGELF
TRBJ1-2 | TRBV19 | ASSIKGTGHGYT